Below are 12 T cell receptor beta chains sequenced from a single sample in a study of T-cell reconstitution after alpha-beta-depleted transplantation in children. Preparation of the TCRbeta library used unique molecular identifiers. TCRdb re-derived calls from the PCR reads in MiXCR, one entry per CDR3 protein. This table has roughly 350,000 distinct CDR3 sequences, 10% to 13% appearing once. Sequenced here: PBMCs from the stem cell graft donor, sampled from the stem cell graft. The receptor source for this set is a human donor who donated a stem cell graft to a child with acute lymphoblastic leukemia.

At least ten counts were recorded for this clonotype. This sequence joins TRBV29-1 and TRBJ2-7; possibly TRBD1 for D (5 bases). The CDR3 runs to 13 residues. V was trimmed by 2 bases and J by 6 bases, leaving 14 bases between them. From germline, CDR1 is SQVTM and CDR2 ANQGSEA. The CDR3 DNA is TGCAGCGTTGAAATTATTCAGGGTGCCGAGCAGTACTTC. Translation: CSVEIIQGAEQYF.

This clonotype was counted ten times or more. The chain employs TRBV20-1 and TRBJ2-1; 11 positions match TRBD2. CDR1 and CDR2 (germline): DFQATT, SNEGSKA (reference sequence). This CDR3 is 12 amino acids long. In DNA form, the CDR3 reads TGCACGGGACTAGCGGCCTACAATGAGCAGTTCTTC. Its translation is CTGLAAYNEQFF.

The chain joins TRBV7-2 to TRBJ2-7; 9 bases agree with TRBD2. CDR3 length: 15 residues. Germline CDR1 reads SGHTA; CDR2 reads FQGNSA. Germline trimming cut 6 bases from V and 2 bases from J; bases unmatched to any gene: 8. Here the CDR3 reads CASRSSGVLPYEQYF. CDR3 DNA: TGTGCCAGCAGATCTAGCGGGGTGCTGCCCTACGAGCAGTACTTC.

This clonotype showed up many times. CDR3 sequence (DNA): TGTGCCAGCAGCTTAGATGCCCCGACAGGGATGTCCTACGAGCAGTACTTC. It codes for CASSLDAPTGMSYEQYF. The chain couples TRBV7-8 to TRBJ2-7; 7 bases agree with TRBD1. The length of the CDR3 is 17 residues. Germline CDR1 SGHVS, CDR2 FQNEAQ. V dropped 1 base and J dropped 1; count of bases not matched to a gene: 10.

This clonotype was detected ten times or more. The chain is built from TRBV4-1 and TRBJ2-3; TRBD2 aligns across 9 bases. The CDR3 runs 16 residues. Germline CDR1 is MGHRA and CDR2 is YSYEKL. The trim removed 1 base at V and 4 bases at J, leaving 6 bases unmatched. As DNA, the CDR3 is TGCGCCAGCAGCCAAGTCAAAGGGACTAGCCCAGATACGCAGTATTTT. Translating gives CASSQVKGTSPDTQYF.

This clonotype has just a few counts. The chain is built from TRBV7-2 and TRBJ2-7, with TRBD1 identical over 7 bases. Trimming took 2 bases from V and 5 from J; bases not matched to a gene: 15. Germline V gives CDR1 SGHTA, CDR2 FQGNSA. This CDR3 has 17 residues. The CDR3 DNA reads TGTGCCAGCAGCTTATCGGCATGGGGACAGACCACTGACGAGCAGTACTTC. Translating it yields CASSLSAWGQTTDEQYF.

This clonotype was observed a handful of times. This rearrangement joins TRBV6-2 or TRBV6-3 to TRBJ2-2; 8 bases are a match to TRBD2. CDR3 length: 17 residues. Germline V gene data show CDR1 as MNHEY and CDR2 as SVGEGT. V gave up 7 bases and J gave up 0 bases; unmatched junction bases: 10. CDR3 coding DNA: TGTGCCAGCACTCAAAATCGGGGGGGAGCGAACACCGGGGAGCTGTTTTTT. This sequence encodes CASTQNRGGANTGELFF.

The J gene is TRBJ2-2, the V gene TRBV15; 11 bases map to TRBD2. CDR1 and CDR2 from the germline V gene are LNHNV and YYDKDF (reference sequence). V lost 7 bases and J lost 3; bases outside the gene matches: 13. The CDR3 covers 18 residues. The CDR3 protein is CATTPGLADLRYTGELFF. CDR3 DNA: TGTGCCACCACTCCGGGACTAGCGGACTTGCGTTACACCGGGGAGCTGTTTTTT.

A remark on this clonotype: Possible read error: a much larger clone is one base away. J is TRBJ2-1 and V is TRBV2, with a possible D match to TRBD2 (5 bases). The CDR3 totals 15 residues. The V end was cut by 1 base, the J end by 3 bases, with 10 bases between. Germline CDR1 is SNHLY and CDR2 is FYNNEI. CDR3 DNA sequence: TGTGCCAGCAGTGAAGACAGCGGTAACTACAATGAGCAGTTCTTC. Protein sequence: CASSEDSGNYNEQFF.

The chain has TRBV7-2 and TRBJ2-1, with TRBD2 matching 13 bases. V was clipped by 2 bases and J by 3 bases; unmatched bases: 7. The CDR3 spans 18 residues. From germline, CDR1 is SGHTA and CDR2 FQGNSA. The CDR3 is CASSLTSGRASHYNEQFF. The CDR3 DNA sequence: TGTGCCAGCAGCTTAACTAGCGGGAGGGCTTCCCACTACAATGAGCAGTTCTTC.

About this clonotype: This sequence may be a read error, since a much larger clone differs from it by one base. The J gene is TRBJ1-1, the V gene TRBV7-8; 8 nucleotides align to TRBD1. Germline CDR1 reads SGHVS; CDR2 reads FQNEAQ. J lost 4 bases, V lost 1 base, and 2 bases had no gene match. CDR3 length equals 14 residues. The CDR3 nucleotides are TGTGCCAGCAGCTTAGGGACAGGGATCACTGAAGCTTTCTTT. It yields the protein CASSLGTGITEAFF.

V gene TRBV29-1 combines with J gene TRBJ2-7, with D perhaps being TRBD1 or TRBD2 (6 bases each). Trimming cost V 6 bases and J 0 bases, with 15 bases left between them. CDR1 and CDR2 from the germline V gene are SQVTM and ANQGSEA. The CDR3 runs to 14 residues. This CDR3 is CSVEGGYGSYEQYF. CDR3 bases: TGCAGCGTCGAGGGGGGCTACGGCTCCTACGAGCAGTACTTC.